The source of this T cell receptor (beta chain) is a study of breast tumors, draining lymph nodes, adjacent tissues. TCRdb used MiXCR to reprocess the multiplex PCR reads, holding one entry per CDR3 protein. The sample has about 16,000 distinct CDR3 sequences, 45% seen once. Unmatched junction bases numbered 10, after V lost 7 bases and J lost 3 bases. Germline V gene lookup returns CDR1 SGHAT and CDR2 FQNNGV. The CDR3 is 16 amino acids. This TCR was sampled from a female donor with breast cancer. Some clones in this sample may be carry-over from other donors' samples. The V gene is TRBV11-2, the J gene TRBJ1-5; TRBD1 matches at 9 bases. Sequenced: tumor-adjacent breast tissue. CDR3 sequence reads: CASNPSDRGSNQPQHF. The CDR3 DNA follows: TGTGCCAGCAACCCGTCGGACAGGGGATCCAATCAGCCCCAGCATTTT. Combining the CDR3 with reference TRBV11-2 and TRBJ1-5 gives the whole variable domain EAGVAQSPRYKIIEKRQSVAFWCNPISGHATLYWYQQILGQGPKLLIQFQNNGVVDDSQLPKDRFSAERLKGVDSTLKIQPAKLEDSAVYLCASNPSDRGSNQPQHFGDGTRLSIL.